This section outlines one T cell receptor beta chain sequence together with its context. Its antigen is unknown. This sample stems from a study of cytomegalovirus exposure and HLA in healthy donors. Use of 60 Vbeta and 13 Jbeta primers characterized the PCR. This table comes from immunoSEQ multiplex PCR, and its TCRdb copy is limited to in-frame clones, with some not included. The sample records roughly 160,000 clones, over 75% being singletons. Findings and limits, study-wide: A later analysis revealed that TCR association rates differed between HLA loci, peaking at DRB1 and bottoming out at HLA-C. Some highly shared sequence variants likely arose as a pipeline artifact.

CDR1 and CDR2 (germline): SGHTA, FQGNSA. This CDR3 has 15 amino acids. V was clipped by 5 bases and J by 4 bases; unmatched bases: 7. This TCR came from a man between 18 and 29 years old in good health and CMV-seropositive. This chain connects TRBV7-2 to TRBJ2-1; 8 nucleotides line up with TRBD1. Sample: PBMCs. CDR3 bases: TGTGCCAGCAGCATAGGGGACAGGCGATACAATGAGCAGTTCTTC. Protein: CASSIGDRRYNEQFF.